This TCR beta chain was sequenced during a study of shared clonotypes between healthy human individuals. The overall study: Each donor contributed plates that comprised three CD4 naive, three CD4 memory, two CD8 naive and one CD8 memory.

This clone was recorded only once. V lost 5 bases to trimming and J lost 1 base, with 8 bases between them. Germline lookup yields CDR1 SGHVS and CDR2 FQNEAQ. This CDR3 is built from 13 residues. Sequencing used immunoSEQ multiplex PCR; TCRdb keeps in-frame clones, though not all of them. The profile covers over a million clones, with 75% to 85% appearing a single time and roughly 0.56% taken by the ten largest. The sequencing input was memory CD4+ T cells from PBMCs. Subset specified: CD45RA-negative fraction. This clonotype was obtained from a man in his late teens or twenties in good health. Some clones in this sample may be carry-over from other donors' samples. The genes are TRBV7-8 and TRBJ2-5, with D unresolved. The CDR3 DNA follows: TGTGCCAGCAGCCGCGGAAGCCAAGAGACCCAGTACTTC. The encoded protein is CASSRGSQETQYF.